The 20 T cell receptor beta chains in this list originate from one sample, sequenced in a study of OX40 agonist ivuxolimab in advanced cancers. Sequencing was performed with immunoSEQ multiplex PCR; in TCRdb, only in-frame clones are kept and a portion is missing. The data contain approximately 75,000 clones, under 95% of them singletons. The sequences come from CD4+ or CD8+ T cells sorted from blood, collected in a trial of the OX40 agonist ivuxolimab. The receptors derive from an adult with an advanced solid tumor such as melanoma, head and neck, liver or kidney cancer.

This clone was picked up one time. The chain recombines TRBV28 with TRBJ2-7; TRBD1 matches at 10 bases. Trimming cost V 7 bases and J 5 bases; bases outside gene matches: 14. CDR1 and CDR2 (germline): MDHEN, SYDVKM. This CDR3 spans 16 amino acids. As DNA, the CDR3 is TGTGCCAGCATACCCCACCCGGGACAGGGGATGCACGAGCAGTACTTC. Amino acid sequence: CASIPHPGQGMHEQYF.

The J gene is TRBJ2-1, the V gene TRBV28; D is possibly TRBD1 (5 bases). Germline loops: CDR1 MDHEN, CDR2 SYDVKM. The V and J ends lost 6 bases and 6 bases respectively, with 12 bases between them. The CDR3 runs 13 residues. The CDR3 sequence: CASSGHGGNEQFF. In DNA, the CDR3 is TGTGCCAGCAGCGGACACGGTGGCAATGAGCAGTTCTTC.

The chain combines TRBV5-5 with TRBJ2-7; TRBD2 matches 7 bases. Germline CDR1 is SGHKS and CDR2 is YYEKEE (reference sequence). The CDR3 consists of 13 residues. Unmatched junction bases numbered 2, after V lost 2 bases and J lost 3 bases. The chain's CDR3 is CASSFPSGYEQYF. As DNA, the CDR3 is TGTGCCAGCAGCTTTCCTAGCGGCTACGAGCAGTACTTC.

This clone was detected once. The chain employs TRBV7-9 and TRBJ1-6, with D perhaps matching TRBD1 (5 bases). V was trimmed by 5 bases and J by 15 bases, leaving 20 bases between them. Germline CDR1 is SEHNR and CDR2 is FQNEAQ (reference sequence). The CDR3 is 14 residues long. The CDR3 sequence: CASSPGTQSVLLHF. In DNA, the CDR3 is TGTGCCAGCAGCCCCGGGACGCAGAGTGTACTCCTCCACTTT. The variable domain in full, with the rest retrieved from reference TRBV7-9 and TRBJ1-6, is DTGVSQNPRHKITKRGQNVTFRCDPISEHNRLYWYRQTLGQGPEFLTYFQNEAQLEKSRLLSDRFSAERPKGSFSTLEIQRTEQGDSAMYLCASSPGTQSVLLHFGNGTRLTVT.

The chain carries TRBV18 and TRBJ2-1; D gene ambiguous. The germline V gene has CDR1 KGHSH and CDR2 LQKENI. V lost 0 bases, J lost 8 bases, and 8 bases lay in between. The CDR3 loop spans 13 amino acids. CDR3 nucleotide sequence: TGTGCCAGCTCACCACCTATCCAGGATGAGCAGTTCTTC. Its translation is CASSPPIQDEQFF.

The J gene is TRBJ2-1, the V gene TRBV7-2; 15 bases line up with TRBD2. The J segment lost 7 bases and the V segment lost 5 bases, leaving 9 bases of the junction unmatched. Germline V lookup: CDR1 SGHTA, CDR2 FQGNSA. The CDR3 is made up of 17 amino acids. CDR3 sequence: CASSIAVGLAGGNEQFF. The CDR3 DNA reads TGTGCCAGCAGCATCGCGGTGGGACTAGCGGGGGGAAATGAGCAGTTCTTC.

This rearrangement joins TRBV6-7 to TRBJ2-5; D not resolved. TRBV6-7 is filed as an ORF, its function uncertain. This CDR3 has 13 residues. The V end was cut by 0 bases, the J end by 5 bases, with 7 bases between. CDR3 sequence: CASSYSKLETQYF. In DNA form, the CDR3 reads TGTGCCAGCAGTTACTCGAAATTGGAGACCCAGTACTTC.

This clone has only one observation. The J gene is TRBJ2-1, the V gene TRBV5-1; D may be TRBD1 (6 bases). Trimming removed 4 bases from V and 4 bases from J, with 12 bases in between. CDR1 is SGHRS, CDR2 YFSETQ, per germline. CDR3 length: 14 residues. The CDR3, as DNA: TGCGCCAGCAGCGGGGGCCCCGGGTACAATGAGCAGTTCTTC. It encodes CASSGGPGYNEQFF. Drawing the rest from reference TRBV5-1 and TRBJ2-1, the complete variable domain is KAGVTQTPRYLIKTRGQQVTLSCSPISGHRSVSWYQQTPGQGLQFLFEYFSETQRNKGNFPGRFSGRQFSNSRSEMNVSTLELGDSALYLCASSGGPGYNEQFFGPGTRLTVL.

This clone showed up just once. Here the CDR3 DNA reads TGTGCCAGCAGACCGCTGGGACCGGGGGGGGCCGGGGAGCTGTTTTTT. It encodes CASRPLGPGGAGELFF. J is TRBJ2-2 and V is TRBV28; 8 bases are a match to TRBD2. The CDR3 totals 16 residues. Germline trimming cut 6 bases from V and 6 bases from J; bases unmatched to any gene: 12. Germline V gene sequence: CDR1 MDHEN, CDR2 SYDVKM.

This sequence joins TRBV5-1 and TRBJ2-7; 9 bases agree with TRBD1. V was clipped by 6 bases and J by 7 bases; unmatched bases: 8. The V gene's germline CDR1 is SGHRS and CDR2 YFSETQ. CDR3 length: 13 residues. The CDR3 DNA reads TGCGCCAGCAACCTGGGGACAGGGCTTGAGCAGTACTTC. This codes for CASNLGTGLEQYF.

The V and J genes are TRBV10-1 and TRBJ1-2; D is unclear. The V end was cut by 3 bases, the J end by 0 bases, with 5 bases between. Germline lookup yields CDR1 WNHNN and CDR2 SYGVQD (reference sequence). The CDR3 is 13 amino acids. Here the CDR3 reads CASSEAANYGYTF. The DNA for the CDR3 is TGCGCCAGCAGTGAAGCAGCTAACTATGGCTACACCTTC.

J is TRBJ2-6 and V is TRBV28, with D perhaps TRBD1 or TRBD2 (5 bases each). Looked up from germline, CDR1 is MDHEN and CDR2 is SYDVKM. The CDR3 sequence is 17 residues long. The V gene lost 7 bases and the J gene lost 0 bases, with 16 bases spanning the gap. The CDR3 loop is CASKFGGWASGANVLTF. CDR3 nucleotide sequence: TGTGCCAGCAAGTTTGGGGGTTGGGCCTCTGGGGCCAACGTCCTGACTTTC.

The chain links TRBV5-1 to TRBJ2-7; unclear D gene. The V end lost 0 bases, the J end lost 4 bases, and 11 bases lay between the germline ends. This CDR3 spans 14 amino acids. In germline, CDR1 is SGHRS, CDR2 YFSETQ. CDR3 protein: CASSLAGSPYEQYF. CDR3 DNA sequence: TGCGCCAGCAGCTTGGCGGGCAGCCCATACGAGCAGTACTTC.

The CDR3 loop is CASSFATSNWADEQFF. The CDR3 coding sequence is TGTGCCAGCAGCTTCGCAACTAGCAATTGGGCGGATGAGCAGTTCTTC. The V call is TRBV11-2, the J call TRBJ2-1; maybe TRBD2 (6 bases). Per germline, CDR1 SGHAT and CDR2 FQNNGV. The V and J ends lost 3 bases and 8 bases respectively, with 20 bases between them. This CDR3 has 16 amino acids.

V gene TRBV19 combines with J gene TRBJ1-1; tentatively, D is TRBD1 (5 bases). The CDR3 has 13 residues. Trimming stripped 7 bases from V and 0 bases from J, with 9 bases between. In germline, CDR1 is LNHDA, CDR2 SQIVND (reference sequence). This CDR3 reads CASTQGMNTEAFF. The CDR3 DNA follows: TGTGCCAGTACCCAGGGAATGAACACTGAAGCTTTCTTT.

CDR3 amino acids: CASSSFNTEAFF. The CDR3 nucleotides read TGTGCCAGCAGTTCCTTTAACACTGAAGCTTTCTTT. The chain is built from TRBV6-5 and TRBJ1-1; D is ambiguous. The CDR3 length is 12 residues. The germline V and J ends were trimmed by 4 bases and 2 bases, with 5 bases remaining between them. The germline CDR1 and CDR2 sequences are MNHEY and SVGAGI.

The chain joins TRBV25-1 to TRBJ2-7; the D gene is possibly TRBD1 (7 bases). CDR1 is MGHDK and CDR2 is SYGVNS in the germline V gene. The V end lost 6 bases, the J end lost 4 bases, and 13 bases lay between the germline ends. The CDR3 loop spans 13 amino acids. CDR3 sequence: CASSQGGLYEQYF. CDR3 in DNA: TGTGCCAGCAGCCAGGGGGGCCTTTACGAGCAGTACTTC.

This rearrangement joins TRBV5-8 to TRBJ1-1, with D unresolved. The V gene lost 0 bases and the J gene lost 4 bases, with 13 bases spanning the gap. Germline assignment: CDR1 SGHTS and CDR2 YDEGEE. CDR3 length equals 15 residues. This chain's CDR3 is CASSLEEGWSTEAFF. The CDR3 coding sequence is TGTGCCAGCAGCTTGGAAGAAGGATGGAGCACTGAAGCTTTCTTT.

This sequence joins TRBV19 and TRBJ1-4; the D is unclear. Germline V gene sequence: CDR1 LNHDA, CDR2 SQIVND (reference sequence). Trimming stripped 3 bases from V and 8 bases from J, with 16 bases between. The CDR3 runs to 15 residues. In nucleotides, the CDR3 is TGTGCCAGTAGTATTGGCAGGACCCCTACCGAAAAACTGTTTTTT. Protein: CASSIGRTPTEKLFF. Using reference TRBV19 and TRBJ1-4 for the parts outside the CDR3, the full variable domain is DGGITQSPKYLFRKEGQNVTLSCEQNLNHDAMYWYRQDPGQGLRLIYYSQIVNDFQKGDIAEGYSVSREKKESFPLTVTSAQKNPTAFYLCASSIGRTPTEKLFFGSGTQLSVL.

This chain joins TRBV18 and TRBJ1-4; TRBD1 matches 11 bases. The CDR3 loop spans 16 amino acids. V gave up 6 bases and J gave up 5 bases; unmatched junction bases: 8. Germline CDR1 KGHSH, CDR2 LQKENI. The CDR3 loop is CASSPGTGGLNEKLFF. CDR3 bases: TGTGCCAGCTCCCCCGGGACAGGGGGTTTAAATGAAAAACTGTTTTTT.